This record covers a single T cell receptor (beta chain). What it recognizes is unknown. This record belongs to a study of beta chain features in type 1 diabetes. Turning to the study itself: Sorted cells from all samples, numbering 107,917,701, were examined.

Points from the study as a whole: cDNA sequencing could over-represent cells with high TCR expression. Patients showed naive, central memory and Treg TCRB repertoires that appeared more similar than those of healthy donors.

Expressed TCRB transcripts were sequenced because the isolated RNA had all been reverse transcribed beforehand. The data were produced by immunoSEQ multiplex PCR, yet TCRdb's version contains in-frame clones alone and is incomplete. This table has about 900,000 clones, about a sixth appearing once. A CD45RO/CCR7/CD25/CD127/CD95/CD27 panel sorted naive, central memory, regulatory and stem cell-like memory CD4+ cells. The sample taken for sequencing was naive CD4+ T cells from blood. The receptor's source is a woman between 18 and 29 years old in good health.

The CDR3 nucleotides are TGCAGCTCTACTAGCGGCTGGACCCAGTACTTC. Its translation is CSSTSGWTQYF. V is TRBV20-1 and J is TRBJ2-5; 8 bases align to TRBD2. Per germline, CDR1 DFQATT and CDR2 SNEGSKA (reference sequence). The CDR3 length is 11 residues.